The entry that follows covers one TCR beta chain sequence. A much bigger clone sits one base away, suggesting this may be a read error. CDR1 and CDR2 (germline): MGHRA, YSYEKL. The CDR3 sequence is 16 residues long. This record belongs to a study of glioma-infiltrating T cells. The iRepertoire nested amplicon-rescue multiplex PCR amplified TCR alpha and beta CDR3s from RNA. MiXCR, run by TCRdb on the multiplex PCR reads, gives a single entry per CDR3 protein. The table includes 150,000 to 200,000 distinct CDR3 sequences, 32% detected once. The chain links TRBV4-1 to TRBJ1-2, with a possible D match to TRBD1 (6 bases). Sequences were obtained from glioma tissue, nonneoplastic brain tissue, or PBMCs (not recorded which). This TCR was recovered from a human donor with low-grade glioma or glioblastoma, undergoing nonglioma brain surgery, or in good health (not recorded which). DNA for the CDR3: TGCGCCAGCAGCCAAGACAGGCGGACAGCCAACTATGGCTACGCCTTC. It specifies CASSQDRRTANYGYAF.